This passage covers 18 T cell receptor beta chains from one sample sequenced in a study of T cells after yellow fever vaccination. TCRdb used MiXCR to reprocess the 5' RACE reads, holding one entry per CDR3 protein. The sample carries approximately 300,000 distinct CDR3 sequences, approximately 11% recorded once. Specimen: CD4+ T cells sorted from PBMCs, collected 45 days after the yellow fever booster vaccination. Receptor source: a man in his late teens or twenties who received the YFV17D yellow fever vaccine.

This clonotype has only a few counts. The V gene is TRBV20-1, the J gene TRBJ1-4; no clear D. The V end was cut by 7 bases, the J end by 8 bases, with 17 bases between. The germline gives CDR1 DFQATT, CDR2 SNEGSKA (reference sequence). This CDR3 is built from 13 residues. In nucleotides, the CDR3 is TGCAGTGTAAGGGCGGCAGGCTTGGAAAAACTGTTTTTT. It encodes CSVRAAGLEKLFF.

J is TRBJ2-7 and V is TRBV2; 9 bases agree with TRBD2. CDR3 size: 15 residues. Germline CDR1 is SNHLY and CDR2 is FYNNEI. V dropped 7 bases and J dropped 3; count of bases not matched to a gene: 10. In DNA form, the CDR3 reads TGTGCCAGCACTTCCGAGCGGGGGGCGCTCTACGAGCAGTACTTC. Translated, it gives CASTSERGALYEQYF.

The V call is TRBV2, the J call TRBJ1-1; no clear D gene. This CDR3 spans 12 amino acids. V was trimmed by 7 bases and J by 1 base, leaving 7 bases between them. Germline V gene sequence: CDR1 SNHLY, CDR2 FYNNEI. The CDR3 nucleotides read TGTGCCAGCACAGTGGGGAACACTGAAGCTTTCTTT. Residues: CASTVGNTEAFF.

The chain couples TRBV25-1 to TRBJ1-4; D not resolved. The CDR3 loop spans 15 amino acids. V was pared by 5 bases and J by 3 bases, with 13 bases between. The V gene's germline CDR1 is MGHDK and CDR2 SYGVNS. CDR3 protein: CASSPVSGSNEKLFF. The CDR3 nucleotides are TGTGCCAGCAGTCCGGTGTCTGGGTCTAATGAAAAACTGTTTTTT.

This sequence joins TRBV2 and TRBJ2-1; 14 bases match TRBD2. The CDR3 spans 15 residues. V gave up 6 bases and J gave up 12 bases; unmatched junction bases: 10. Germline loops: CDR1 SNHLY, CDR2 FYNNEI. CDR3 nucleotides: TGTGCCAGCAGCGAGACTAGCGGGGGGGCCCTTCGGCAGTTCTTC. Translating gives CASSETSGGALRQFF.

The CDR3 here is CSARPNSGGGDTQYF. The CDR3 DNA reads TGCAGTGCTAGACCTAATAGCGGGGGCGGAGATACGCAGTATTTT. The chain joins TRBV20-1 to TRBJ2-3; 9 bases align to TRBD2. The trim removed 2 bases at V and 5 bases at J, leaving 8 bases unmatched. Per germline, CDR1 DFQATT and CDR2 SNEGSKA (reference sequence). The CDR3 runs to 15 residues.

There are a few counts of this clonotype. The rearrangement joins TRBV7-2 to TRBJ2-4, with TRBD2 matching over 7 bases. Losses at the gene ends were 1 base for V and 11 bases for J; bases not matched to a gene: 8. Germline V gene lookup returns CDR1 SGHTA and CDR2 FQGNSA. The CDR3 extends over 14 amino acids. CDR3 nucleotides: TGTGCCAGCAGCTTAGATAGGTACCGGGGGGTTCAGTACTTC. Translating it yields CASSLDRYRGVQYF.

This chain links TRBV25-1 with TRBJ2-3; either TRBD1 or TRBD2 may supply D (6 bases each). V was clipped by 0 bases and J by 8 bases, with 12 bases between them. Germline V gene lookup returns CDR1 MGHDK and CDR2 SYGVNS. The CDR3 has 14 amino acids. CDR3 region: CASSEYQGRGTQYF. The CDR3 DNA follows: TGTGCCAGCAGTGAATATCAGGGGCGGGGTACGCAGTATTTT.

This clonotype was seen a few times. The CDR3 reads CSASSADGSYEQYF. CDR3 sequence (DNA): TGCAGTGCTAGCTCGGCGGACGGCTCCTACGAGCAGTACTTC. The chain carries TRBV20-1 and TRBJ2-7; D remains unclear. This CDR3 is 14 amino acids long. Between the trimmed V and J ends, which lost 3 bases and 0 bases, there was a span of 12 bases. The germline CDR1 and CDR2 sequences are DFQATT and SNEGSKA (reference sequence).

V gene TRBV11-2 combines with J gene TRBJ2-3; D is possibly TRBD2 (5 bases). The length of the CDR3 is 12 residues. V lost 5 bases, J lost 8 bases, and 11 bases lay in between. CDR1 and CDR2 (germline): SGHAT, FQNNGV. Written as DNA, the CDR3 is TGTGCCAGCAGCCGGGGATTCCCTACGCAGTATTTT. Its protein is CASSRGFPTQYF.

This clonotype was counted between two and nine times. The rearrangement links TRBV23-1 to TRBJ1-2; D is undetermined. TRBV23-1 is an ORF, and what it does is uncertain. The CDR3 is 16 amino acids. The V and J ends lost 6 bases and 4 bases respectively, with 21 bases between them. Here the CDR3 reads CASRPPRPQTAYGYTF. The CDR3 region has the DNA TGCGCCAGCAGACCCCCGAGACCCCAAACGGCCTATGGCTACACCTTC.

The chain recombines TRBV29-1 with TRBJ2-1; D may correspond to TRBD1 or TRBD2 (5 bases each). CDR1 is SQVTM, CDR2 ANQGSEA, per germline. The CDR3 is 12 amino acids. In DNA form, the CDR3 reads TGCCCAGGGACCCAAACCTACAATGAGCAGTTCTTC. Its translation: CPGTQTYNEQFF.

This chain links TRBV20-1 with TRBJ1-5; tentative D call: TRBD1 (6 bases). V dropped 6 bases and J dropped 7 bases, with 16 bases sitting between them. Germline V CDR1 and CDR2: DFQATT, SNEGSKA (reference sequence). CDR3 size: 13 residues. This chain's CDR3 is CSAAGGAEQPQHF. CDR3 nucleotide sequence: TGCAGTGCCGCTGGGGGGGCGGAACAGCCCCAGCATTTT.

The chain couples TRBV2 to TRBJ2-7; 8 positions agree with TRBD1. CDR3 length: 13 residues. V was clipped by 9 bases and J by 3 bases; unmatched bases: 7. Per germline, CDR1 SNHLY and CDR2 FYNNEI. CDR3 sequence: CASLGTGLYEQYF. For the CDR3, the DNA is TGTGCCAGTTTGGGGACAGGACTCTACGAGCAGTACTTC.

This clonotype appeared a few times. The rearrangement joins TRBV28 to TRBJ2-1; a weak D match, TRBD2 (7 bases). Trimming took off 0 bases at V and 7 bases at J, with 16 bases between the two ends. The germline CDR1 and CDR2 sequences are MDHEN and SYDVKM. The CDR3 loop spans 16 amino acids. The DNA for the CDR3 is TGTGCCAGCAGTTTATGGGGGGGGCGGTCACAGAATGAGCAGTTCTTC. Protein: CASSLWGGRSQNEQFF. Full variable domain (outside the CDR3, taken from reference TRBV28 and TRBJ2-1): DVKVTQSSRYLVKRTGEKVFLECVQDMDHENMFWYRQDPGLGLRLIYFSYDVKMKEKGDIPEGYSVSREKKERFSLILESASTNQTSMYLCASSLWGGRSQNEQFFGPGTRLTVL.

The rearrangement uses TRBV5-4 and TRBJ2-5; 8 bases line up with TRBD1. CDR3 length: 12 amino acids. Trimming removed 6 bases from V and 2 bases from J; junction bases left unmatched: 0. The V gene's germline CDR1 is SGHNT and CDR2 YYREEE (reference sequence). The CDR3 region has the DNA TGTGCCAGCAACAGGGGGCAAGAGACCCAGTACTTC. Amino acid sequence: CASNRGQETQYF.

This clonotype has at least ten counts. This rearrangement joins TRBV7-2 to TRBJ1-1, with 7 bases lining up with TRBD1. The CDR3 runs to 15 residues. The V gene end was trimmed by 4 bases and the J gene end by 1 base; junction bases not matched to a gene: 6. In germline, CDR1 is SGHTA, CDR2 FQGNSA. The CDR3, as DNA: TGTGCCAGCAGCTCACAGGGGACGTCGAACACTGAAGCTTTCTTT. It translates to CASSSQGTSNTEAFF.

The chain links TRBV20-1 to TRBJ1-3; possible D gene TRBD1, 6 bases. Per germline, CDR1 DFQATT and CDR2 SNEGSKA (reference sequence). The CDR3 extends over 12 amino acids. The V and J ends lost 7 bases and 4 bases respectively, with 11 bases between them. CDR3 nucleotides: TGCAGTGGCAGGGGAATCGGAAACACCATATATTTT. The encoded protein is CSGRGIGNTIYF.